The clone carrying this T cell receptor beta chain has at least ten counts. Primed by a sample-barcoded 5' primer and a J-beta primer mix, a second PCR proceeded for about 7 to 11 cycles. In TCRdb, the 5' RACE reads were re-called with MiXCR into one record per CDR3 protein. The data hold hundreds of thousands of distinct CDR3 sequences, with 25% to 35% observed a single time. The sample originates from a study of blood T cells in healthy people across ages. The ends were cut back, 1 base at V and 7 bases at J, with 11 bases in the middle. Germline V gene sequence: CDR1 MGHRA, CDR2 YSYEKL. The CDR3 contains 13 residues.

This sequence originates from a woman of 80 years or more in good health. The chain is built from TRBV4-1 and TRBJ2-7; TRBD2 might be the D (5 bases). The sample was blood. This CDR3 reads CASSQGFRGEQYF. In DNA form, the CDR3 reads TGCGCCAGCAGCCAAGGGTTCCGGGGAGAGCAGTACTTC.